What follows are 5 T cell receptor beta chains derived from one specimen sequenced in a study of T cell changes during pregnancy in multiple sclerosis. Generated by immunoSEQ multiplex PCR, the TCRdb table keeps only in-frame clones and is missing some. The sample has about 66,000 clones; more than 85% are singletons. The source was CD8+ T cells from peripheral blood mononuclear cells, collected before pregnancy. These receptors originate from a female donor with multiple sclerosis, enrolled in a pregnancy study.

The chain combines TRBV9 with TRBJ1-1, with 7 nucleotides matching TRBD1. V was clipped by 5 bases and J by 1 base; unmatched bases: 5. Germline CDR1 SGDLS, CDR2 YYNGEE. This CDR3 is built from 14 residues. CDR3 in DNA: TGTGCCAGCAGTGAGACAGGGTCGAACACTGAAGCTTTCTTT. Amino acid sequence: CASSETGSNTEAFF.

This chain uses TRBV7-3 with TRBJ1-1; D unresolved. The V end lost 2 bases, the J end lost 5 bases, and 18 bases lay between the germline ends. Germline V gives CDR1 SGHTA, CDR2 FQGTGA. This CDR3 has 16 residues. CDR3 in amino acids: CASSLDSRVLGTEAFF. The CDR3 region has the DNA TGTGCCAGCAGCTTAGATTCGAGGGTGCTGGGTACTGAAGCTTTCTTT. Combining the CDR3 with reference TRBV7-3 and TRBJ1-1 gives the whole variable domain GAGVSQTPSNKVTEKGKYVELRCDPISGHTALYWYRQSLGQGPEFLIYFQGTGAADDSGLPNDRFFAVRPEGSVSTLKIQRTERGDSAVYLCASSLDSRVLGTEAFFGQGTRLTVV.

The J gene is TRBJ1-3, the V gene TRBV21-1; the D call in the table, TRBD1, was not verified against the DNA. TRBV21-1 is shown as a pseudogene. This CDR3 is built from 16 residues. The CDR3 nucleotides read TGTGCCAGACTTAAGGGGGTGAAAAGCTCTGGAAACACCATATATTTT. Protein product: CARLKGVKSSGNTIYF.

The V gene is TRBV5-6, the J gene TRBJ1-3, with D possibly matching TRBD1 (5 bases). The CDR3 loop spans 12 amino acids. V was shortened by 1 base and J by 7 bases, with 6 bases between the two germline ends. CDR1 and CDR2 (germline): SGHDT, YYEEEE. DNA of the CDR3: TGTGCCAGCAGCTTGCCAGGGAACACCATATATTTT. Translation: CASSLPGNTIYF.

This chain connects TRBV19 to TRBJ2-2; D is uncertain. Trimming pared 4 bases from V and 7 bases from J, leaving 7 bases between. This CDR3 is built from 12 residues. CDR1 and CDR2 (germline): LNHDA, SQIVND (reference sequence). CDR3 DNA sequence: TGTGCCAGTAGTACCCTTCGCGGGGAGCTGTTTTTT. This codes for CASSTLRGELFF. The whole variable domain, remainder taken from reference TRBV19 and TRBJ2-2, is DGGITQSPKYLFRKEGQNVTLSCEQNLNHDAMYWYRQDPGQGLRLIYYSQIVNDFQKGDIAEGYSVSREKKESFPLTVTSAQKNPTAFYLCASSTLRGELFFGEGSRLTVL.